Listed here are 27 T cell receptor beta chains from one sample, sequenced in a study of cytomegalovirus exposure and HLA in healthy donors. Use of 60 Vbeta and 13 Jbeta primers characterized the PCR. The repertoire was sequenced with immunoSEQ multiplex PCR; TCRdb's copy has only in-frame clones and lacks some. Of 130,000 or so clones in the sample, about two thirds were seen once. Sequenced material: PBMCs. The source of these receptors is a man aged 40-49 years in good health and CMV-seropositive.

The J gene is TRBJ2-1, the V gene TRBV7-2; 12 bases align to TRBD2. V shed 6 bases, J shed 7 bases, and the junction held 7 bases outside the gene matches. The CDR3 has 15 amino acids. Germline loops: CDR1 SGHTA, CDR2 FQGNSA. The CDR3 bases are TGTGCCAGCAGGTCGACTAGCGGGGGTCCGAATGAGCAGTTCTTC. Protein: CASRSTSGGPNEQFF.

The chain recombines TRBV4-2 with TRBJ2-1; tentatively, D is TRBD2 (6 bases). Between the trimmed V and J ends, which lost 3 bases and 7 bases, there was a span of 10 bases. CDR1 and CDR2 from the germline V gene are LGHNA and YNFKEQ. The CDR3 runs 13 residues. CDR3 nucleotides: TGTGCCAGCAGCCACCCTGCGGGGAATGAGCAGTTCTTC. As protein: CASSHPAGNEQFF.

This chain uses TRBV19 with TRBJ2-7; D is unclear. The CDR3 has 13 amino acids. V lost 0 bases and J lost 3, with 6 bases in between. Germline V gives CDR1 LNHDA, CDR2 SQIVND (reference sequence). The CDR3, as DNA: TGTGCCAGTAGTATAGACGCCTACTACGAGCAGTACTTC. The encoded protein is CASSIDAYYEQYF. The full variable domain, with the rest looked up from reference TRBV19 and TRBJ2-7, is DGGITQSPKYLFRKEGQNVTLSCEQNLNHDAMYWYRQDPGQGLRLIYYSQIVNDFQKGDIAEGYSVSREKKESFPLTVTSAQKNPTAFYLCASSIDAYYEQYFGPGTRLTVT.

In its sample, this clone was seen once. The V and J genes are TRBV2 and TRBJ1-4; 9 positions match TRBD1. CDR1 is SNHLY and CDR2 is FYNNEI in the germline V gene. With V trimmed by 3 bases and J by 7 bases, 6 bases remained unmatched. The CDR3 loop spans 15 amino acids. For the CDR3, the DNA is TGTGCCAGCAGTGATCGGGGGACAGGGACTGAAAAACTGTTTTTT. Protein sequence: CASSDRGTGTEKLFF.

The chain couples TRBV5-4 to TRBJ2-5; the match to TRBD2 covers 8 bases. The CDR3 has 15 residues. V gave up 0 bases and J gave up 5 bases; unmatched junction bases: 6. Per the germline V gene, CDR1 is SGHNT and CDR2 is YYREEE (reference sequence). The CDR3 loop is CASSLEGLGEETQYF. The CDR3 region has the DNA TGTGCCAGCAGCTTGGAGGGACTAGGGGAGGAGACCCAGTACTTC.

This chain connects TRBV13 to TRBJ1-1; D not certain. CDR3 size: 14 residues. The germline V and J ends were trimmed by 0 bases and 5 bases, with 10 bases remaining between them. The V gene's germline CDR1 is PRHDT and CDR2 FYEKMQ (reference sequence). The CDR3, as DNA: TGTGCCAGCAGCTTAGGCCTCAGTTGGACTGAAGCTTTCTTT. It is translated as CASSLGLSWTEAFF.

This clone showed up just once. The chain uses TRBV27 and TRBJ2-3; D gene ambiguous. Between the trimmed V and J ends, which lost 2 bases and 0 bases, there was a span of 6 bases. The germline V gene has CDR1 MNHEY and CDR2 SMNVEV (reference sequence). The CDR3 is made up of 14 amino acids. The CDR3 region is CASSLETSTDTQYF. CDR3 DNA sequence: TGTGCCAGCAGTTTAGAGACAAGCACAGATACGCAGTATTTT.

The chain's CDR3 is CASSSQGANNSPLHF. The CDR3 DNA reads as TGTGCCAGCAGCTCCCAGGGGGCGAATAATTCACCCCTCCACTTT. The chain recombines TRBV7-2 with TRBJ1-6, with 8 positions matching TRBD1. Germline CDR1 and CDR2: SGHTA and FQGNSA. V shed 4 bases and J 5 bases; nucleotides not matched to a gene: 4. The CDR3 loop spans 15 amino acids.

V and J are TRBV30 and TRBJ2-2, with 7 positions matching TRBD2. CDR1 is GTSNPN and CDR2 is SVGIG in the germline V gene (reference sequence). With 0 bases clipped from V and 3 bases from J, the junction kept 4 bases outside the gene matches. This CDR3 comprises 15 residues. CDR3 nucleotides: TGTGCCTGGAGTGTAGCGGGGCAAGACACCGGGGAGCTGTTTTTT. Encoded protein: CAWSVAGQDTGELFF.

This clone was counted a few times. This sequence joins TRBV25-1 and TRBJ1-4; D remains ambiguous. V lost 1 base to trimming and J lost 0 bases, with 9 bases between them. CDR1 is MGHDK, CDR2 SYGVNS, per germline. The CDR3 has 16 residues. CDR3 protein: CASSESTYPTNEKLFF. The CDR3, as DNA: TGTGCCAGCAGTGAATCTACGTACCCAACTAATGAAAAACTGTTTTTT.

The chain carries TRBV10-3 and TRBJ1-1, with 8 nucleotides matching TRBD1. V shed 6 bases and J 2 bases; nucleotides not matched to a gene: 11. Germline V gives CDR1 ENHRY, CDR2 SYGVKD. The CDR3 has 16 amino acids. CDR3 protein: CAIRPRPGTGNTEAFF. Written as DNA, the CDR3 is TGTGCCATCAGACCCCGACCAGGGACAGGCAACACTGAAGCTTTCTTT.

The rearrangement joins TRBV10-3 to TRBJ2-7, with 9 bases aligning to TRBD1. Germline values: CDR1 ENHRY, CDR2 SYGVKD. The CDR3 has 13 residues. V shed 5 bases, J shed 4 bases, and the junction held 3 bases outside the gene matches. The chain's CDR3 is CAISRDREYEQYF. CDR3 nucleotide sequence: TGTGCCATCAGTCGGGACAGGGAATACGAGCAGTACTTC.

This clone was observed a single time. V usage is TRBV11-2 and J usage is TRBJ1-6, with a possible D match to TRBD1 (6 bases). Germline V lookup: CDR1 SGHAT, CDR2 FQNNGV. The CDR3 contains 15 residues. V gave up 3 bases and J gave up 8 bases, with 14 bases separating them. As DNA, the CDR3 is TGTGCCAGCAGCTTCAACACAGGGTGGGATTCACCCCTCCACTTT. It codes for CASSFNTGWDSPLHF.

This chain connects TRBV2 to TRBJ2-7, with D possibly TRBD1 on 5 matching bases. V lost 7 bases, J lost 3 bases, and 13 bases lay in between. Germline V gives CDR1 SNHLY, CDR2 FYNNEI. This CDR3 has 13 amino acids. The CDR3: CASTSHQGYEQYF. The CDR3 DNA reads as TGTGCCAGCACTAGTCATCAGGGCTACGAGCAGTACTTC.

Worth noting for this clone: The same CDR3 arises from other DNA sequences in this sample as well. This chain uses TRBV18 with TRBJ2-1; TRBD2 matches 13 bases. CDR1 is KGHSH, CDR2 LQKENI, per germline. The trim removed 3 bases at V and 7 bases at J, leaving 6 bases unmatched. This CDR3 region has 16 residues. CDR3 amino acids: CASSPPGLAGTNEQFF. The CDR3, as DNA: TGTGCCAGCTCACCCCCGGGACTAGCGGGGACAAATGAGCAGTTCTTC. The variable domain in full, with the rest retrieved from reference TRBV18 and TRBJ2-1, is NAGVMQNPRHLVRRRGQEARLRCSPMKGHSHVYWYRQLPEEGLKFMVYLQKENIIDESGMPKERFSAEFPKEGPSILRIQQVVRGDSAAYFCASSPPGLAGTNEQFFGPGTRLTVL.

V and J are TRBV27 and TRBJ2-5, with D perhaps matching TRBD1 (5 bases). Matching the DNA end better, TRBJ2-7 makes the J call doubtful. CDR3 length equals 14 residues. Germline V CDR1 and CDR2: MNHEY, SMNVEV (reference sequence). The CDR3 sequence: CASSIDSYGYEQYF. In DNA form, the CDR3 reads TGTGCCAGCAGCATAGACAGTTACGGGTACGAGCAGTACTTC.

J is TRBJ1-5 and V is TRBV28, with D possibly TRBD1 on 5 matching bases. The CDR3 extends over 14 amino acids. V dropped 7 bases and J dropped 1 base, with 11 bases sitting between them. Germline CDR1 and CDR2: MDHEN and SYDVKM. CDR3 in amino acids: CASKNPGSNQPQHF. As DNA, the CDR3 is TGTGCCAGCAAAAATCCAGGGAGCAATCAGCCCCAGCATTTT.

V and J are TRBV5-1 and TRBJ2-1; D not resolved. CDR1 SGHRS and CDR2 YFSETQ come from the germline V gene. The CDR3 extends over 15 amino acids. V was clipped by 0 bases and J by 8 bases, with 15 bases between them. The CDR3 DNA is TGCGCCAGCAGCTTGGGCGAGCCCCTCCGGTATGAGCAGTTCTTC. Protein sequence: CASSLGEPLRYEQFF.

The J gene is TRBJ1-6, the V gene TRBV13, with 7 bases that match TRBD1. The CDR3 has 12 amino acids. CDR1 and CDR2 from the germline V gene are PRHDT and FYEKMQ (reference sequence). V gave up 5 bases and J gave up 10 bases; unmatched junction bases: 2. The CDR3 nucleotides read TGTGCCAGCAGCATGACAGGGTCACCCCTCCACTTT. Its translation is CASSMTGSPLHF. The whole variable domain, filled in from reference TRBV13 and TRBJ1-6, reads AAGVIQSPRHLIKEKRETATLKCYPIPRHDTVYWYQQGPGQDPQFLISFYEKMQSDKGSIPDRFSAQQFSDYHSELNMSSLELGDSALYFCASSMTGSPLHFGNGTRLTVT.

The sample holds a few counts of this clone. The chain couples TRBV5-1 to TRBJ2-7; D is uncertain. The V gene lost 3 bases and the J gene lost 1 base, with 14 bases spanning the gap. The V gene's germline CDR1 is SGHRS and CDR2 YFSETQ. There are 15 residues in the CDR3. The CDR3 loop reads CASSYDTSSSYEQYF. The CDR3 DNA sequence: TGCGCCAGCAGCTACGACACCTCGTCATCCTACGAGCAGTACTTC. Looking up the rest from reference TRBV5-1 and TRBJ2-7 gives the full variable domain: KAGVTQTPRYLIKTRGQQVTLSCSPISGHRSVSWYQQTPGQGLQFLFEYFSETQRNKGNFPGRFSGRQFSNSRSEMNVSTLELGDSALYLCASSYDTSSSYEQYFGPGTRLTVT.

The table lists this clone with a count of one. The rearrangement links TRBV5-1 to TRBJ1-1; weak D call: TRBD1 (6 bases). There are 14 residues in the CDR3. Between the trimmed V and J ends, which lost 4 bases and 0 bases, there was a span of 10 bases. Germline-derived CDR1 and CDR2 are SGHRS and YFSETQ. CDR3 region: CASSARTVNTEAFF. CDR3 bases: TGCGCCAGCAGCGCTCGGACAGTGAACACTGAAGCTTTCTTT.

The count of this clone is one. This sample includes further DNA sequences coding for the same CDR3. The chain recombines TRBV19 with TRBJ1-5, with a weak D call TRBD1 (5 bases). V was pared by 3 bases and J by 0 bases, with 15 bases between. The CDR3 loop spans 17 amino acids. The germline CDR1 and CDR2 sequences are LNHDA and SQIVND (reference sequence). The CDR3 DNA is TGTGCCAGTAGTATTAGGCGGGGCCCCAATAGCAATCAGCCCCAGCATTTT. Protein product: CASSIRRGPNSNQPQHF.

The V and J genes are TRBV28 and TRBJ2-7; a weak D match, TRBD1 (6 bases). Germline V gives CDR1 MDHEN, CDR2 SYDVKM. The V gene lost 6 bases and the J gene lost 4 bases, with 25 bases spanning the gap. This CDR3 contains 17 residues. The CDR3 DNA is TGTGCCAGCAGCCAAATCCAACAGGACCCCAGGGGTTACGAGCAGTACTTC. Residues: CASSQIQQDPRGYEQYF. The variable domain in full, completed from reference TRBV28 and TRBJ2-7, reads DVKVTQSSRYLVKRTGEKVFLECVQDMDHENMFWYRQDPGLGLRLIYFSYDVKMKEKGDIPEGYSVSREKKERFSLILESASTNQTSMYLCASSQIQQDPRGYEQYFGPGTRLTVT.

The chain is built from TRBV28 and TRBJ2-7; D remains unclear. The CDR3 totals 11 residues. The V gene lost 3 bases and the J gene lost 3 bases, with 3 bases spanning the gap. Germline V gene lookup returns CDR1 MDHEN and CDR2 SYDVKM. The DNA for the CDR3 is TGTGCCAGCAGTTTGTACTACGAGCAGTACTTC. Translating it yields CASSLYYEQYF.

V and J are TRBV7-9 and TRBJ2-2, with D possibly TRBD2 on 5 matching bases. Deletions cut 1 base from V and 4 bases from J, with 10 bases between. This CDR3 region has 15 residues. Germline V gene data show CDR1 as SEHNR and CDR2 as FQNEAQ (reference sequence). CDR3 residues: CASSLVGMSTGELFF. Written as DNA, the CDR3 is TGTGCCAGCAGCTTAGTCGGGATGAGCACCGGGGAGCTGTTTTTT.

This chain joins TRBV18 and TRBJ1-6; D is unresolved. Germline-derived CDR1 and CDR2 are KGHSH and LQKENI. V shed 6 bases and J shed 2 bases, with 11 bases lying between them. The CDR3 is made up of 15 amino acids. Written as DNA, the CDR3 is TGTGCCAGCTCCCCCGCAGAAGCCTATAATTCACCCCTCCACTTT. Translating gives CASSPAEAYNSPLHF.

This clone was observed a few times. CDR3 residues: CASSAVHGGPYNEQFF. The DNA of the CDR3 is TGTGCCAGCAGCGCCGTCCACGGGGGGCCTTACAATGAGCAGTTCTTC. V gene TRBV14 combines with J gene TRBJ2-1; a weak D match, TRBD2 (7 bases). The V end was cut by 5 bases, the J end by 4 bases, with 18 bases between. The germline V gene has CDR1 SGHDN and CDR2 FVKESK. The CDR3 is made up of 16 amino acids.